Sequencing of this TCR beta chain was carried out in a study of T cells in Graves' hyperthyroidism and ophthalmopathy. Amplified regions were TCR beta CDR3 sequences from RNA transcripts. The TCR CDR3 first-round RT-PCR relied on the HTBI primer set. TCRdb itself ran the multiplex PCR reads through MiXCR, one entry per CDR3 protein. This table holds 530,000 or so distinct CDR3 sequences, approximately 24% found once. In its sample, this clonotype was seen many times. Trimming shortened V by 4 bases and J by 3 bases, and 6 bases separated the two germline ends. This CDR3 contains 13 residues. The germline V gene encodes CDR1 MNHNS and CDR2 SASEGT.

V and J are TRBV6-1 and TRBJ2-2; tentative D call: TRBD2 (6 bases). This TCR derives from a woman aged 25 to 39 with Graves' ophthalmopathy. Sequencing used blood. CDR3: CASSAGDTGELFF. CDR3 nucleotide sequence: TGTGCCAGCAGTGCGGGGGACACCGGGGAGCTGTTTTTT.